Below are 6 T cell receptor beta chains sequenced from a single sample in a study of T cell repertoires in cytomegalovirus infection. TCRdb re-called the reads with MiXCR, one entry per CDR3 protein. The sample shows 200,000 to 300,000 distinct CDR3 sequences, approximately 8.3% of them seen only once. Sequencing was done on a sample of PBMCs. These receptor sequences come from a human donor in good health (CMV status not recorded). Some clones in this sample may be carry-over from other donors' samples.

This clonotype came up a few times. The V call is TRBV10-3, the J call TRBJ1-5, with D uncertain. This CDR3 spans 15 amino acids. The germline V gene encodes CDR1 ENHRY and CDR2 SYGVKD. The V end was cut by 2 bases, the J end by 2 bases, with 10 bases between. CDR3 amino acids: CAISETSEGNQPQHF. As DNA, the CDR3 is TGTGCCATCAGTGAGACGTCTGAAGGCAATCAGCCCCAGCATTTT.

The chain is built from TRBV20-1 and TRBJ1-2; D gene ambiguous. CDR1 is DFQATT, CDR2 SNEGSKA, per germline (reference sequence). V lost 2 bases to trimming and J lost 8 bases, with 12 bases between them. The CDR3 extends over 12 amino acids. The CDR3 nucleotides are TGCAGTGCTAGACTCCAAACCCGAGGCTACACCTTC. Its protein product is CSARLQTRGYTF.

This clonotype came up many times. This chain joins TRBV7-6 and TRBJ2-7; 11 bases agree with TRBD2. CDR3 length equals 20 residues. The germline CDR1 and CDR2 sequences are SGHVS and FNYEAQ. V gave up 5 bases and J gave up 3 bases; unmatched junction bases: 21. CDR3 bases: TGTGCCAGCAGCCATGGATCATGGGACTCTAGCGGGAGGCTAGACTACGAGCAGTACTTC. Translated, it gives CASSHGSWDSSGRLDYEQYF.

This clonotype was seen at least ten times. The V gene is TRBV6-2 or TRBV6-3, the J gene TRBJ1-5; D uncertain. The CDR3 consists of 14 residues. V lost 5 bases to trimming and J lost 6 bases, with 14 bases between them. Germline V gene data show CDR1 as MNHEY and CDR2 as SVGEGT. The CDR3 loop reads CASSPTTAGQPQHF. CDR3 sequence (DNA): TGTGCCAGCAGTCCAACCACGGCGGGTCAGCCCCAGCATTTT.

This clonotype was detected many times. The genes are TRBV28 and TRBJ1-5; D possibly corresponds to TRBD1 (5 bases). Per germline, CDR1 MDHEN and CDR2 SYDVKM. The CDR3 is made up of 14 amino acids. V lost 10 bases, J lost 10 bases, and 23 bases lay in between. This CDR3 is CANSGGGSYEPQHF. CDR3 DNA sequence: TGTGCCAACTCGGGGGGGGGGAGTTATGAACCCCAGCATTTT. Supplemented by reference TRBV28 and TRBJ1-5, the full variable domain reads DVKVTQSSRYLVKRTGEKVFLECVQDMDHENMFWYRQDPGLGLRLIYFSYDVKMKEKGDIPEGYSVSREKKERFSLILESASTNQTSMYLCANSGGGSYEPQHFGDGTRLSIL.

This clonotype was seen at least ten times. This chain joins TRBV7-3 and TRBJ2-6, with D unresolved. This CDR3 spans 17 amino acids. With 0 bases removed from V and 0 bases from J, the gap between germline ends came to 9 bases. The germline V gene encodes CDR1 SGHTA and CDR2 FQGTGA. The CDR3 spells CASSLTAASSGANVLTF. CDR3 bases: TGTGCCAGCAGCTTAACGGCGGCGAGCTCTGGGGCCAACGTCCTGACTTTC.